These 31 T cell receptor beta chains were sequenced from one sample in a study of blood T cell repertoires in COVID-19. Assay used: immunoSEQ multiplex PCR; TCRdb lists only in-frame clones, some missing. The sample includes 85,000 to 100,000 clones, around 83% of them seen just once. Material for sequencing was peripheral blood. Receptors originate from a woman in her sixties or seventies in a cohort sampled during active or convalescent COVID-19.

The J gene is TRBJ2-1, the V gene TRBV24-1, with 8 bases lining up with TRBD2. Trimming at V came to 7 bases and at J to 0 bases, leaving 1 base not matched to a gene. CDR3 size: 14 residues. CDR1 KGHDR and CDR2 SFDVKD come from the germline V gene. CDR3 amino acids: CATSGGGSYNEQFF. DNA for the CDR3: TGTGCCACCAGCGGGGGGGGCTCCTACAATGAGCAGTTCTTC.

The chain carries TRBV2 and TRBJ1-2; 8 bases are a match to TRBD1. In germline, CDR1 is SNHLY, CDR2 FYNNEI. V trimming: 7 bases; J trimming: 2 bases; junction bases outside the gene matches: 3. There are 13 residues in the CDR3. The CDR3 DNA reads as TGTGCCAGCACAGGGGGCCGGAACTATGGCTACACCTTC. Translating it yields CASTGGRNYGYTF.

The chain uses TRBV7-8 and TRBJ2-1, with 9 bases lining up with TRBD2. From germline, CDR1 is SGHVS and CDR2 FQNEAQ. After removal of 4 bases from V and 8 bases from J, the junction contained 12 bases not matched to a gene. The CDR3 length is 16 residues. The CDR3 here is CASSSSSLAGAHEQFF. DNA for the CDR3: TGTGCCAGCAGCTCGTCCAGTTTAGCGGGAGCCCATGAGCAGTTCTTC.

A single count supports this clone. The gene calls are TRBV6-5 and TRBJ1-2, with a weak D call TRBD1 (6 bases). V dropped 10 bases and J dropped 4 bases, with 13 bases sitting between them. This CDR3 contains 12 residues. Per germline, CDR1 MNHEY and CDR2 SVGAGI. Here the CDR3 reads CATRTELYGYTF. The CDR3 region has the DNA TGTGCCACCAGGACAGAGCTCTATGGCTACACCTTC.

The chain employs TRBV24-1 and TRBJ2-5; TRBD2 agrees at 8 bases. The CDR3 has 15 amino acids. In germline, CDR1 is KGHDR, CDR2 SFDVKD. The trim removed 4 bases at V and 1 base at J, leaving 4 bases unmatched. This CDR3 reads CATSEPAGGQETQYF. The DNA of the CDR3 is TGTGCCACCAGTGAACCCGCGGGAGGCCAAGAGACCCAGTACTTC.

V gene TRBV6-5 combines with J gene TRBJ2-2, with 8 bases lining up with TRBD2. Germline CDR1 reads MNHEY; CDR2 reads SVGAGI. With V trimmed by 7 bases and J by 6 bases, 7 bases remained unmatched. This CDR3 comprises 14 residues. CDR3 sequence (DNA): TGTGCCAGCAACCCGGGACTAGGGTCCGGGGAGCTGTTTTTT. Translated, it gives CASNPGLGSGELFF.

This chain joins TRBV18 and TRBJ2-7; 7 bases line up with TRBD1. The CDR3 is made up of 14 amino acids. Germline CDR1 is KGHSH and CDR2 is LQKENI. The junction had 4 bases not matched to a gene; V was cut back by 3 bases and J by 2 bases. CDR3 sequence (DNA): TGTGCCAGCTCACCCGGACAGGAGCCCTACGAGCAGTACTTC. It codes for CASSPGQEPYEQYF. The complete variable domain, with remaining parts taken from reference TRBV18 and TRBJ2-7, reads NAGVMQNPRHLVRRRGQEARLRCSPMKGHSHVYWYRQLPEEGLKFMVYLQKENIIDESGMPKERFSAEFPKEGPSILRIQQVVRGDSAAYFCASSPGQEPYEQYFGPGTRLTVT.

CDR3 protein: CASRTTSGRPSDTQYF. In DNA form, the CDR3 reads TGTGCCAGCAGAACCACTAGCGGGAGGCCCTCAGATACGCAGTATTTT. The chain has TRBV2 and TRBJ2-3, with 12 bases fitting TRBD2. CDR1 SNHLY and CDR2 FYNNEI come from the germline V gene. The CDR3 is 16 amino acids. Trimming removed 6 bases from V and 4 bases from J; junction bases left unmatched: 8.

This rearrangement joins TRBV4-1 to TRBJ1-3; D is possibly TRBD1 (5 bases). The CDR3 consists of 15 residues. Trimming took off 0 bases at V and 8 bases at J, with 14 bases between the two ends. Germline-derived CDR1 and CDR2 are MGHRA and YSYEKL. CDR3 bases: TGCGCCAGCAGCCAAGATTTGGGGGGTTGGGACACCATATATTTT. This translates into CASSQDLGGWDTIYF.

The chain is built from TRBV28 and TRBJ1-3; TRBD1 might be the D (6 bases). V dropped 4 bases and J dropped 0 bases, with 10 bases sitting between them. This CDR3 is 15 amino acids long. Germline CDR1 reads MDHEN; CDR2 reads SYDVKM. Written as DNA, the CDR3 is TGTGCCAGCAGTTCAGGGGACCTCTCTGGAAACACCATATATTTT. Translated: CASSSGDLSGNTIYF.

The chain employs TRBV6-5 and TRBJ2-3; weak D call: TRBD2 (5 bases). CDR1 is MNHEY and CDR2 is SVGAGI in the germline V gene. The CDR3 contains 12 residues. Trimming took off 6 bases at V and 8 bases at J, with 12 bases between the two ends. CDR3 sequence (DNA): TGTGCCAGCAGGGCACTAGTCGGTACGCAGTATTTT. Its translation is CASRALVGTQYF.

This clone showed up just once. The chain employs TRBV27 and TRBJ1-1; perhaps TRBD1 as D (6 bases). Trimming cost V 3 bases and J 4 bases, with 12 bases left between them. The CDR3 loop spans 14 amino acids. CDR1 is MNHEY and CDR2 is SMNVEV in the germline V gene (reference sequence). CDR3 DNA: TGTGCCAGCAGTTTCGGGCAGACAGGCACTGAAGCTTTCTTT. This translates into CASSFGQTGTEAFF.

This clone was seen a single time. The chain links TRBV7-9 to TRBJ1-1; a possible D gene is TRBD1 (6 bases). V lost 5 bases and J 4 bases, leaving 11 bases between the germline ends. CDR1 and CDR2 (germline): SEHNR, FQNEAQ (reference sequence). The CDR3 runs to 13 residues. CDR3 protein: CASSGAGATEAFF. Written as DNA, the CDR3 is TGTGCCAGCAGCGGGGCGGGGGCCACTGAAGCTTTCTTT.

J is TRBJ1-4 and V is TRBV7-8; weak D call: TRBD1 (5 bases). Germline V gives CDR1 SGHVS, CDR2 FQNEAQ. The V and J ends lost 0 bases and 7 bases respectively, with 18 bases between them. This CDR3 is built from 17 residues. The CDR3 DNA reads TGTGCCAGCAGCTTAGCGTTCGGGGGTACCCATACTGAAAAACTGTTTTTT. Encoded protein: CASSLAFGGTHTEKLFF.

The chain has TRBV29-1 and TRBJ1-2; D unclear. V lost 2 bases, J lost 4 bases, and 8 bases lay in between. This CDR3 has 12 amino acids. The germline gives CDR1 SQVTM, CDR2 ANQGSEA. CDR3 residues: CSVERFGYGYTF. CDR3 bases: TGCAGCGTTGAACGCTTCGGCTATGGCTACACCTTC. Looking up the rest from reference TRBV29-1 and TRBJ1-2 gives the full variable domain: SAVISQKPSRDICQRGTSLTIQCQVDSQVTMMFWYRQQPGQSLTLIATANQGSEATYESGFVIDKFPISRPNLTFSTLTVSNMSPEDSSIYLCSVERFGYGYTFGSGTRLTVV.

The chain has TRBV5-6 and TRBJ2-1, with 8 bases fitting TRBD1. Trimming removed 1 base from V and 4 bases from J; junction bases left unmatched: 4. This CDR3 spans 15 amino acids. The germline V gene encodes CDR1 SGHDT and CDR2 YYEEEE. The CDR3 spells CASSLTGGFYNEQFF. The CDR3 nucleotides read TGTGCCAGCAGCTTGACAGGGGGGTTTTACAATGAGCAGTTCTTC.

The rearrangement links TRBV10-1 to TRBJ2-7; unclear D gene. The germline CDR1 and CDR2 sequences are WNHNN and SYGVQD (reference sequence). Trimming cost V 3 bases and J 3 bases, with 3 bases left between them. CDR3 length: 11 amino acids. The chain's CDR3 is CASSDLYEQYF. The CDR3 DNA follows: TGCGCCAGCAGTGACCTCTACGAGCAGTACTTC.

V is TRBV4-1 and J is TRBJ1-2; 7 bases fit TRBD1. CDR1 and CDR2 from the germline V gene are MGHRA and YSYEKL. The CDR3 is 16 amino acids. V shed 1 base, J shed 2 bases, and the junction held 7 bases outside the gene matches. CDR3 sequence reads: CASSQGGGRGNYGYTF. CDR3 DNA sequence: TGCGCCAGCAGCCAAGGAGGGGGCAGAGGGAACTATGGCTACACCTTC.

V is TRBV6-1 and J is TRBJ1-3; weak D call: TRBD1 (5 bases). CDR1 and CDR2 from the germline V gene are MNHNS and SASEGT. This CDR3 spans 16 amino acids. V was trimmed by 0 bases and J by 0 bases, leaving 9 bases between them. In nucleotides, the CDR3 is TGTGCCAGCAGTGAAGCGTCGGGGGACTCTGGAAACACCATATATTTT. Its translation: CASSEASGDSGNTIYF.

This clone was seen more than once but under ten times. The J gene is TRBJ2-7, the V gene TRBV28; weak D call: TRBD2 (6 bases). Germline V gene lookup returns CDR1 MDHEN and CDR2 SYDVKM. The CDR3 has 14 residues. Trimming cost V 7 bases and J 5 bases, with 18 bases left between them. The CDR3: CASTPDGGGDEQYF. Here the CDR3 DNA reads TGTGCCAGCACACCCGACGGCGGAGGGGACGAGCAGTACTTC.

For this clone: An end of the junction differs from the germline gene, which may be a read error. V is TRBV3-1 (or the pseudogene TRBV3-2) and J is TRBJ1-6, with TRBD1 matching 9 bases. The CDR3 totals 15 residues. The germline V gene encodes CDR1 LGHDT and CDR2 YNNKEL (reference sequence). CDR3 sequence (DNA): TGTGCCAGCAGCCAATTGGGACAGGGTAATTCCCCCCTCCACTTT. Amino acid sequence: CASSQLGQGNSPLHF.

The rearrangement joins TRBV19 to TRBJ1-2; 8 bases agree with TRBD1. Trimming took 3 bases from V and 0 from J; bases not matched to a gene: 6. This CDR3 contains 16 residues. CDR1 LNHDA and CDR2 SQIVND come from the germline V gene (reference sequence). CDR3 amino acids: CASSIIGTGPNYGYTF. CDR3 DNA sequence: TGTGCCAGTAGTATCATTGGGACAGGACCTAACTATGGCTACACCTTC.

CDR3 sequence (DNA): TGTGCCAGCAGTCCCCAAGGGACAGGGGTCTATGGCTACACCTTC. Its protein product is CASSPQGTGVYGYTF. This chain connects TRBV6-5 to TRBJ1-2; 10 bases agree with TRBD1. Trimming cost V 5 bases and J 4 bases; bases outside gene matches: 7. Germline V gene data show CDR1 as MNHEY and CDR2 as SVGAGI. The CDR3 is made up of 15 amino acids.

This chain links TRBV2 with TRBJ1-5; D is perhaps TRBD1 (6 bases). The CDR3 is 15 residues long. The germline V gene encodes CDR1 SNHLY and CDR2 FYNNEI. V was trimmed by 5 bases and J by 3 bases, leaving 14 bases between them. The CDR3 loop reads CASSPDNRANQPQHF. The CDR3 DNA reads TGTGCCAGCAGTCCAGACAACAGGGCCAATCAGCCCCAGCATTTT.

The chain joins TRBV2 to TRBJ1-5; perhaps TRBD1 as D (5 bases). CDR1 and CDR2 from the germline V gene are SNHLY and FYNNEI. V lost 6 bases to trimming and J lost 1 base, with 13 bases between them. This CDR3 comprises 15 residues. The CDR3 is CASSSPPGSNQPQHF. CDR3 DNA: TGTGCCAGCAGCTCCCCTCCAGGGAGCAATCAGCCCCAGCATTTT.

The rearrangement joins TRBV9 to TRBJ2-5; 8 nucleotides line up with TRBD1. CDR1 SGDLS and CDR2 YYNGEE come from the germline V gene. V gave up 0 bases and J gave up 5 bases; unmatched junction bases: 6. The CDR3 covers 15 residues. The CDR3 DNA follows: TGTGCCAGCAGCGTAGGACAGGGGCTTTGGGAGACCCAGTACTTC. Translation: CASSVGQGLWETQYF.

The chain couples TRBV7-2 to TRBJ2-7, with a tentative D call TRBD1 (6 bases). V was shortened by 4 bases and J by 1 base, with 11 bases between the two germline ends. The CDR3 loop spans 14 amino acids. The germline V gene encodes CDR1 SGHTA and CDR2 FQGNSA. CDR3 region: CASSSPGQSYEQYF. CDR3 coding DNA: TGTGCCAGCAGCTCTCCGGGACAATCCTACGAGCAGTACTTC.

The DNA for the CDR3 is TGTGCCAGCAGGGGAGGGGATTCACCCCTCCACTTT. Translating it yields CASRGGDSPLHF. The chain has TRBV6-5 and TRBJ1-6; D might be TRBD1 (5 bases). V gave up 6 bases and J gave up 8 bases, with 8 bases separating them. CDR3 length: 12 residues. Germline values: CDR1 MNHEY, CDR2 SVGAGI.

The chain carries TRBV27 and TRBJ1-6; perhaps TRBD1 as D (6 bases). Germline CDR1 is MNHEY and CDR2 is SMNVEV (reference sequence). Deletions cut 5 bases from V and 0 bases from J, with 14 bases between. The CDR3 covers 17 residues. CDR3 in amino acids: CASSPRTASSYNSPLHF. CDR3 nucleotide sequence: TGTGCCAGCAGTCCCCGGACAGCCAGCTCCTATAATTCACCCCTCCACTTT.

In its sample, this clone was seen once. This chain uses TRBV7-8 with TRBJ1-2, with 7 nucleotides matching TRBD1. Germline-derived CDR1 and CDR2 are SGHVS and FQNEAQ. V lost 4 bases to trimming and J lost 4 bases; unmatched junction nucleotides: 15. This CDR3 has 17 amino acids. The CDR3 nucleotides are TGTGCCAGCAGCTCAGGGGACAGAATTAGCACAATCTATGGCTACACCTTC. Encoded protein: CASSSGDRISTIYGYTF.

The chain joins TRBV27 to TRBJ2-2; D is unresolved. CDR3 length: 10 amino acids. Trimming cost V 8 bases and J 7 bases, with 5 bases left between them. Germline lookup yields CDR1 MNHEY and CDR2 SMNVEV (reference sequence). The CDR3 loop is CASGSGELFF. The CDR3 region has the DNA TGTGCCAGCGGCAGCGGGGAGCTGTTTTTT.